Listed here are 28 T cell receptor beta chains from one sample, sequenced in a study of human T cells and chemical hapten exposure (TCRdb year 2021). Read against the paper, the sample's time point label means: patch test 1, 2 weeks after DPC sensitization. Interpreted using the paper, the treatment or condition label stands for: therapeutic diphenylcyclopropenone sensitization with weekly scalp DPC. Library creation used RACE. TCRdb lists the instrument as NextSeq 500. TCRdb handled the public reads itself, with Q25 trimming in fastp and clone calling in MiXCR, and kept productive beta chains. Identical CDR3 protein sequences are pooled into one entry, listed with their most common genes and DNA. Here the sample has about 110,000 distinct CDR3 sequences; 9.5% to 11% occur a single time. The ten top clones hold approximately 4% of the sample. Sequenced here: whole blood, sampled in connection with sensitization to the hapten diphenylcyclopropenone (DPC). The receptor source for this set is a woman aged 40 to 49 with alopecia areata. Some clones in this sample may be carry-over from other donors' samples.

The genes are TRBV9 and TRBJ1-4; D gene ambiguous. Trimming removed 3 bases from V and 4 bases from J, with 13 bases in between. The CDR3 runs to 15 residues. Germline-derived CDR1 and CDR2 are SGDLS and YYNGEE. This chain's CDR3 is CASSAGSLRNEKLFF. The CDR3 DNA is TGTGCCAGCAGCGCCGGTTCTCTGCGTAATGAAAAACTGTTTTTT. Looking up the rest from reference TRBV9 and TRBJ1-4 gives the full variable domain: DSGVTQTPKHLITATGQRVTLRCSPRSGDLSVYWYQQSLDQGLQFLIQYYNGEERAKGNILERFSAQQFPDLHSELNLSSLELGDSALYFCASSAGSLRNEKLFFGSGTQLSVL.

V and J are TRBV10-3 and TRBJ1-5, with D possibly matching TRBD1 (6 bases). With 3 bases removed from V and 5 bases from J, the gap between germline ends came to 17 bases. Looked up from germline, CDR1 is ENHRY and CDR2 is SYGVKD. The CDR3 contains 16 residues. CDR3 in amino acids: CAISDHRGGGHQPQHF. In nucleotides, the CDR3 is TGTGCCATCAGTGACCACCGGGGAGGGGGGCATCAGCCCCAGCATTTT.

This clonotype came up a few times. The chain couples TRBV29-1 to TRBJ2-2, with 8 bases identical to TRBD2. The germline V gene has CDR1 SQVTM and CDR2 ANQGSEA. This CDR3 contains 12 residues. V gave up 7 bases and J gave up 4 bases; unmatched junction bases: 2. The chain's CDR3 is CSAGGATGELFF. The CDR3 region has the DNA TGCAGCGCCGGGGGGGCCACCGGGGAGCTGTTTTTT.

This clonotype has more than one count but fewer than ten. J is TRBJ2-3 and V is TRBV28; D is ambiguous. CDR1 MDHEN and CDR2 SYDVKM come from the germline V gene. V was pared by 6 bases and J by 2 bases, with 21 bases between. CDR3 length: 17 residues. CDR3 DNA sequence: TGTGCCAGCAGCCGGCGGTCGACCGGAGCCCTCACAGATACGCAGTATTTT. Residues: CASSRRSTGALTDTQYF. Looking up the rest from reference TRBV28 and TRBJ2-3 gives the full variable domain: DVKVTQSSRYLVKRTGEKVFLECVQDMDHENMFWYRQDPGLGLRLIYFSYDVKMKEKGDIPEGYSVSREKKERFSLILESASTNQTSMYLCASSRRSTGALTDTQYFGPGTRLTVL.

The CDR3 coding sequence is TGCAGTGCTAGTCTAGGGGTTGGCTACACCTTC. The encoded protein is CSASLGVGYTF. The rearrangement joins TRBV20-1 to TRBJ1-2, with D maybe TRBD1 (5 bases). Looked up from germline, CDR1 is DFQATT and CDR2 is SNEGSKA (reference sequence). The V gene lost 3 bases and the J gene lost 7 bases, with 9 bases spanning the gap. The CDR3 has 11 amino acids.

This clonotype has only a few counts. This chain uses TRBV7-2 with TRBJ1-3; the D is unclear. V gave up 2 bases and J gave up 0 bases, with 11 bases separating them. Germline loops: CDR1 SGHTA, CDR2 FQGNSA. The CDR3 has 16 amino acids. This CDR3 reads CASSLLTGSSGNTIYF. The CDR3 nucleotides are TGTGCCAGCAGCTTATTAACGGGAAGCTCTGGAAACACCATATATTTT.

This clonotype was seen at least ten times. V usage is TRBV13 and J usage is TRBJ2-5; D is perhaps TRBD1 (6 bases). CDR1 and CDR2 (germline): PRHDT, FYEKMQ (reference sequence). V gave up 2 bases and J gave up 0 bases, with 7 bases separating them. The CDR3 length is 14 residues. The CDR3 reads CASSLKGDQETQYF. The CDR3 DNA is TGTGCCAGCAGCTTAAAGGGGGACCAAGAGACCCAGTACTTC.

This clonotype was found a few times. V usage is TRBV14 and J usage is TRBJ1-1; weak D call: TRBD1 (5 bases). The CDR3 runs to 15 residues. V lost 1 base and J lost 3, with 12 bases in between. From germline, CDR1 is SGHDN and CDR2 FVKESK. CDR3 DNA: TGTGCCAGCAGCCAAGGATTCGGGGACTACACTGAAGCTTTCTTT. It translates to CASSQGFGDYTEAFF.

There are a few counts of this clonotype. Here the CDR3 reads CASSPADVDNEQFF. Here the CDR3 DNA reads TGTGCCAGCAGCCCAGCGGACGTCGACAATGAGCAGTTCTTC. The rearrangement uses TRBV11-2 and TRBJ2-1, with a tentative D call TRBD2 (5 bases). CDR1 is SGHAT and CDR2 is FQNNGV in the germline V gene. The CDR3 is 14 amino acids. V lost 5 bases to trimming and J lost 5 bases, with 13 bases between them.

There are a few counts of this clonotype. The rearrangement uses TRBV14 and TRBJ2-1; D not resolved. CDR1 and CDR2 (germline): SGHDN, FVKESK. This CDR3 contains 15 residues. V was shortened by 0 bases and J by 6 bases, with 12 bases between the two germline ends. The CDR3 nucleotides read TGTGCCAGCAGCCAAGAGGGGTGGCTACGCAATGAGCAGTTCTTC. Translation gives CASSQEGWLRNEQFF. Full variable domain (outside the CDR3, taken from reference TRBV14 and TRBJ2-1): EAGVTQFPSHSVIEKGQTVTLRCDPISGHDNLYWYRRVMGKEIKFLLHFVKESKQDESGMPNNRFLAERTGGTYSTLKVQPAELEDSGVYFCASSQEGWLRNEQFFGPGTRLTVL.

The chain carries TRBV6-1 and TRBJ1-2; D is uncertain. Trimming removed 2 bases at V and 3 bases at J, with 7 bases between. Germline loops: CDR1 MNHNS, CDR2 SASEGT. The CDR3 totals 13 residues. The CDR3 nucleotides are TGTGCCAGCAGTGAAACATGGGACTATGGCTACACCTTC. This gives the protein CASSETWDYGYTF.

The gene calls are TRBV12-3 or TRBV12-4 and TRBJ1-5; the D gene is possibly TRBD1 (5 bases). The CDR3 contains 15 residues. Trimming left V 3 bases short and J 3 bases short, with 12 bases between. The CDR3 coding sequence is TGTGCCAGCAGTTTGGGGGGATCTTTCAATCAGCCCCAGCATTTT. Amino acid sequence: CASSLGGSFNQPQHF.

This chain uses TRBV7-2 with TRBJ2-1; the match to TRBD2 covers 12 bases. Germline V gene sequence: CDR1 SGHTA, CDR2 FQGNSA. V gave up 5 bases and J gave up 5 bases; unmatched junction bases: 7. The CDR3 covers 16 residues. CDR3: CASSLRLAGDHNEQFF. The CDR3 nucleotides read TGTGCCAGCAGCCTAAGACTAGCGGGGGACCACAATGAGCAGTTCTTC.

This rearrangement joins TRBV5-1 to TRBJ1-1; 7 positions agree with TRBD1. The CDR3 is 17 residues long. CDR1 is SGHRS and CDR2 is YFSETQ in the germline V gene. The junction had 8 bases not matched to a gene; V was cut back by 0 bases and J by 0 bases. The CDR3 sequence: CASSLGGTVNMNTEAFF. CDR3 nucleotide sequence: TGCGCCAGCAGCTTGGGAGGGACAGTTAACATGAACACTGAAGCTTTCTTT.

The sample holds many counts of this clonotype. The gene calls are TRBV3-1 and TRBJ1-1; 7 bases fit TRBD1. There are 13 residues in the CDR3. The ends lost 7 bases at V and 1 base at J; junction bases unmatched: 3. Per germline, CDR1 LGHDT and CDR2 YNNKEL (reference sequence). The CDR3 spells CASTRQGNTEAFF. The DNA for the CDR3 is TGTGCCAGCACCCGACAGGGGAACACTGAAGCTTTCTTT.

This clonotype was seen only a few times. The chain is built from TRBV7-2 and TRBJ1-6, with D possibly being TRBD1 (5 bases). CDR3 length: 17 residues. With 2 bases removed from V and 7 bases from J, the gap between germline ends came to 18 bases. Germline CDR1 reads SGHTA; CDR2 reads FQGNSA. CDR3: CASSLRATGTTNSPLHF. The CDR3 coding sequence is TGTGCCAGCAGCTTACGGGCGACCGGGACCACAAATTCACCCCTCCACTTT.

The J gene is TRBJ1-6, the V gene TRBV3-1, with D unresolved. Trimming took off 1 base at V and 4 bases at J, with 8 bases between the two ends. CDR3 length: 15 residues. CDR1 is LGHDT, CDR2 YNNKEL, per germline (reference sequence). The CDR3 coding sequence is TGTGCCAGCAGCCAAGGGGAACTGTATAATTCACCCCTCCACTTT. This codes for CASSQGELYNSPLHF.

This clonotype showed up many times. This chain connects TRBV20-1 to TRBJ2-1, with D possibly TRBD2 on 5 matching bases. Trimming removed 4 bases from V and 11 bases from J, with 15 bases in between. Germline V gene lookup returns CDR1 DFQATT and CDR2 SNEGSKA (reference sequence). CDR3 length: 12 residues. In nucleotides, the CDR3 is TGCAGTGCTAACGGACTGGATGAGCAGCAGTTCTTC. It yields the protein CSANGLDEQQFF.

There are many counts of this clonotype. The rearrangement uses TRBV27 and TRBJ1-5, with D possibly matching TRBD1 (5 bases). Germline CDR1 MNHEY, CDR2 SMNVEV (reference sequence). This CDR3 spans 15 amino acids. Trimming removed 2 bases at V and 2 bases at J, with 10 bases between. CDR3 in DNA: TGTGCCAGCAGTTTAGGGGGACTTCGCAATCAGCCCCAGCATTTT. This gives the protein CASSLGGLRNQPQHF.

The chain joins TRBV9 to TRBJ2-3; D possibly corresponds to TRBD2 (5 bases). Trimming removed 0 bases from V and 2 bases from J, with 13 bases in between. The CDR3 totals 16 residues. Germline CDR1 is SGDLS and CDR2 is YYNGEE. This CDR3 reads CASSVGRAAITDTQYF. CDR3 bases: TGTGCCAGCAGCGTAGGCCGAGCGGCGATCACAGATACGCAGTATTTT.

This clonotype was picked up many times. The V call is TRBV30, the J call TRBJ2-7; TRBD1 or TRBD2 may be the D gene (5 bases each). The V end lost 2 bases, the J end lost 6 bases, and 17 bases lay between the germline ends. Germline V gene sequence: CDR1 GTSNPN, CDR2 SVGIG (reference sequence). This CDR3 has 14 residues. CDR3 sequence (DNA): TGTGCCTGGAGTCCCCGGGACGGCCGAGGCGAGCAGTACTTC. Encoded protein: CAWSPRDGRGEQYF. Supplemented by reference TRBV30 and TRBJ2-7, the full variable domain reads SQTIHQWPATLVQPVGSPLSLECTVEGTSNPNLYWYRQAAGRGLQLLFYSVGIGQISSEVPQNLSASRPQDRQFILSSKKLLLSDSGFYLCAWSPRDGRGEQYFGPGTRLTVT.

In nucleotides, the CDR3 is TGTGCCAGCAGTGCCTCGGGACACTCGGGAGCTTTCTTT. It translates to CASSASGHSGAFF. The rearrangement links TRBV25-1 to TRBJ1-1; D may be TRBD1 (6 bases). This CDR3 comprises 13 residues. CDR1 is MGHDK, CDR2 SYGVNS, per germline. V lost 4 bases and J lost 10, with 16 bases in between.

This clonotype was counted at least ten times. The gene calls are TRBV20-1 and TRBJ1-1; 7 bases fit TRBD1. This CDR3 contains 15 residues. The trim removed 5 bases at V and 0 bases at J, leaving 9 bases unmatched. The germline CDR1 and CDR2 sequences are DFQATT and SNEGSKA (reference sequence). The CDR3 region has the DNA TGCAGTGCTGAGACAGGGCGATCGATGAACACTGAAGCTTTCTTT. Its protein product is CSAETGRSMNTEAFF.

The rearrangement links TRBV29-1 to TRBJ2-5; tentatively, D is TRBD1 (5 bases). This CDR3 is built from 14 residues. V was pared by 1 base and J by 2 bases, with 11 bases between. Germline-derived CDR1 and CDR2 are SQVTM and ANQGSEA. The CDR3, as DNA: TGCAGCGTTGAAGGGGGCACCTTACAAGAGACCCAGTACTTC. It translates to CSVEGGTLQETQYF. The full variable domain, its missing parts supplied by reference TRBV29-1 and TRBJ2-5, is SAVISQKPSRDICQRGTSLTIQCQVDSQVTMMFWYRQQPGQSLTLIATANQGSEATYESGFVIDKFPISRPNLTFSTLTVSNMSPEDSSIYLCSVEGGTLQETQYFGPGTRLLVL.

The rearrangement links TRBV6-2 or TRBV6-3 to TRBJ1-5; a weak D match, TRBD1 (5 bases). The germline gives CDR1 MNHEY, CDR2 SVGEGT. Trimming pared 7 bases from V and 6 bases from J, leaving 16 bases between. The CDR3 has 14 amino acids. DNA for the CDR3: TGTGCCAGCAAGCCTGGGACTGCGGTTCAGCCCCAGCATTTT. Translated: CASKPGTAVQPQHF.

V usage is TRBV12-3 or TRBV12-4 and J usage is TRBJ1-1; 7 bases fit TRBD1. V dropped 4 bases and J dropped 5; count of bases not matched to a gene: 7. The CDR3 has 14 amino acids. The CDR3 reads CASSSRTGRTEAFF. In nucleotides, the CDR3 is TGTGCCAGCAGTTCCAGGACAGGACGGACTGAAGCTTTCTTT.

This chain uses TRBV6-2 or TRBV6-3 with TRBJ2-1, with 8 bases fitting TRBD1. The CDR3 loop spans 15 amino acids. Germline V lookup: CDR1 MNHEY, CDR2 SVGEGT. The V and J ends lost 6 bases and 4 bases, in that order; junction bases with no gene match: 8. The CDR3 region is CASSTRQGRYNEQFF. The CDR3 bases are TGTGCCAGCAGCACTCGACAGGGGAGGTACAATGAGCAGTTCTTC.

This clonotype was picked up a small number of times. This chain joins TRBV12-3 or TRBV12-4 and TRBJ1-2; 9 bases are a match to TRBD1. The CDR3 totals 14 residues. V shed 4 bases, J shed 4 bases, and the junction held 4 bases outside the gene matches. CDR3 nucleotide sequence: TGTGCCAGCAGTTATGAGGACAGGGGCTATGGCTACACCTTC. Translation: CASSYEDRGYGYTF.